A single TCR beta chain is shown here with its context. Other DNA sequences in the sample encode the same CDR3. Source study methods: Amplification of reference gene primers provided the estimated nucleated cell counts. Measured with immunoSEQ multiplex PCR; TCRdb has only the in-frame clones, and not every one. The V and J calls and clone size are taken from that table; D and trimming were inferred from the DNA. The table has around 200,000 clones, less than 90% seen once. These data originate in a study of blood T cell repertoires in COVID-19. On the study more broadly: Collection of acute and convalescent COVID-19 samples took place in the United States, Italy and Spain. Nucleic acid was either cDNA or gDNA, and it came from T cells, B-cell-depleted T cells, or PBMCs.

V dropped 6 bases and J dropped 2 bases, with 8 bases sitting between them. Germline V CDR1 and CDR2: SNHLY, FYNNEI. The CDR3 totals 14 residues. The chain employs TRBV2 and TRBJ1-6; no definite D call. Specimen: peripheral blood. The clonotype originates from a man between 65 and 80 years old with active or convalescent COVID-19. CDR3 bases: TGTGCCAGCAGCCGGGGTGCCTATAATTCACCCCTCCACTTT. Its translation is CASSRGAYNSPLHF.